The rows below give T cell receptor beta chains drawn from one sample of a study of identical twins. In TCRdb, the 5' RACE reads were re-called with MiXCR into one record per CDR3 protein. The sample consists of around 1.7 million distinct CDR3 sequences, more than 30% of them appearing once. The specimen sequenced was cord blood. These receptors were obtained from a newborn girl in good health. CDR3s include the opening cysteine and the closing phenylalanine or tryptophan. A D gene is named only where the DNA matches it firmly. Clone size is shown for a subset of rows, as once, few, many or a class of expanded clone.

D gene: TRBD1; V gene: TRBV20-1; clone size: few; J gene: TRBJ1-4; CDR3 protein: CSATGGEKLFF; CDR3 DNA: TGCAGTGCTACAGGGGGCGAAAAACTGTTTTTT
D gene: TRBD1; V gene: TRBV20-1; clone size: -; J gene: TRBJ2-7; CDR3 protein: CSGDRASYEQYF; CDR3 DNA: TGCAGTGGGGACAGGGCCTCCTACGAGCAGTACTTC
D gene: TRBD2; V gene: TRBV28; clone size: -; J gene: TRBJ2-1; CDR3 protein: CASSFTGLAGGDEQFF; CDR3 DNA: TGTGCCAGCAGTTTCACGGGACTAGCGGGAGGAGATGAGCAGTTCTTC
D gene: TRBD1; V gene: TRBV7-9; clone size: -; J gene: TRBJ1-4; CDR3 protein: CASSFISHRDRDVAEKLFF; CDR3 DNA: TGTGCCAGCAGCTTCATTAGTCACCGGGACAGGGATGTTGCTGAAAAACTGTTTTTT
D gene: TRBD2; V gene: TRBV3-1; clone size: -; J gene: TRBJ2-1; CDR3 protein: CASSSRGGPYNEQFF; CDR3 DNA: TGTGCCAGCAGCTCACGCGGGGGGCCCTACAATGAGCAGTTCTTC
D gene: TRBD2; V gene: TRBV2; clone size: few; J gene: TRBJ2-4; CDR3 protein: CARGTSGENIQYF; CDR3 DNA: TGTGCCAGAGGGACTAGCGGGGAAAACATTCAGTACTTC
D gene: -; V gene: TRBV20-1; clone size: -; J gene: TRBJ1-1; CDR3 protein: CSARDPGANTEAFF; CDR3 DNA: TGCAGTGCTAGAGATCCGGGGGCGAACACTGAAGCTTTCTTT
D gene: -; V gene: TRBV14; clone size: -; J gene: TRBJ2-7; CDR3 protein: CASSQGPHYEQYF; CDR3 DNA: TGTGCCAGCAGCCAAGGCCCCCACTACGAGCAGTACTTC
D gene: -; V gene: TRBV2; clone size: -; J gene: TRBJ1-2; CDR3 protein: CASNLQEFYGYTF; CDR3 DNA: TGTGCCAGCAACTTACAGGAGTTCTATGGCTACACCTTC
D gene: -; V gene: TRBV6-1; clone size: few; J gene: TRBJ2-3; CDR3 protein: CASSAEVGIPDTQYF; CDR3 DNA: TGTGCCAGCAGTGCAGAGGTGGGGATCCCGGATACGCAGTATTTT
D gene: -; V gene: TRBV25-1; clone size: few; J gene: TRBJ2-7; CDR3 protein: CASSEFGTYEQYF; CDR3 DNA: TGTGCCAGCAGTGAATTCGGGACCTACGAGCAGTACTTC
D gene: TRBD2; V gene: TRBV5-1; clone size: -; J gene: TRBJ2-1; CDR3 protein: CASSLAGLAGASGYNEQFF; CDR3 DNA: TGCGCCAGCAGCTTGGCCGGACTAGCGGGGGCTTCGGGCTACAATGAGCAGTTCTTC
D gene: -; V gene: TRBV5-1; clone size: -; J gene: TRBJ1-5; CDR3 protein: CASSSSRAETDTQHF; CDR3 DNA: TGCGCCAGCAGCAGCAGTAGAGCGGAGACAGATACGCAGCATTTT
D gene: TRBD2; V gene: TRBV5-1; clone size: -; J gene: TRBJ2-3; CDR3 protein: CASSAGLAVSTDTQYF; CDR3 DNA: TGCGCCAGCAGCGCGGGACTAGCGGTTAGCACAGATACGCAGTATTTT
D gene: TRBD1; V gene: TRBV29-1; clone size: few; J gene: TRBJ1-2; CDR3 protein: CSVGQDNYGYTF; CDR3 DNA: TGCAGCGTGGGACAGGATAACTATGGCTACACCTTC
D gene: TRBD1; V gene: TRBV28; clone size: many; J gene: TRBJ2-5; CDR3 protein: CASSTYRTGIQETQYF; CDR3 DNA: TGTGCCAGCAGCACCTATCGGACAGGGATCCAAGAGACCCAGTACTTC
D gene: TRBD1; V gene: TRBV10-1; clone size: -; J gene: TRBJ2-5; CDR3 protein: CASSLAGTGGLETQYF; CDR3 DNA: TGCGCCAGCAGTTTAGCCGGGACAGGGGGCTTGGAGACCCAGTACTTC
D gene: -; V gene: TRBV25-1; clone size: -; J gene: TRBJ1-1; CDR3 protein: CASSESGTKNTEAFF; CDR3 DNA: TGTGCCAGCAGTGAATCGGGGACAAAGAACACTGAAGCTTTCTTT
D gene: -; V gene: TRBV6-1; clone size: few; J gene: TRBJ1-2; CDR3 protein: CASSEAGRLYGYTF; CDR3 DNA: TGTGCCAGCAGTGAAGCAGGCAGGCTCTATGGCTACACCTTC
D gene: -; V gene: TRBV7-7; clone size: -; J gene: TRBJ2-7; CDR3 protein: CASSLRTGTAYEQYF; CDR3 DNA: TGTGCTAGCAGCCTTAGGACTGGGACTGCCTACGAGCAGTACTTC
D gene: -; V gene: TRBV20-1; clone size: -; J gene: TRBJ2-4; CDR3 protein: CSAKRQWAGGIGQYF; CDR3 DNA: TGCAGTGCTAAGAGACAGTGGGCAGGTGGTATCGGGCAGTACTTC
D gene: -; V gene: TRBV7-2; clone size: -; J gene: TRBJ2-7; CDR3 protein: CASSLGPGAYNEQYF; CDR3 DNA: TGTGCCAGCAGCTTAGGCCCAGGGGCTTACAATGAGCAGTACTTC
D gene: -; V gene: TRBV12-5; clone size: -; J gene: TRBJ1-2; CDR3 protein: CASGPLDRPNYGYTF; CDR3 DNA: TGTGCTAGTGGTCCCCTGGACAGACCTAACTATGGCTACACCTTC
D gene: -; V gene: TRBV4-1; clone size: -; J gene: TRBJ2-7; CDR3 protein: CASSRGYGAKLNEQYF; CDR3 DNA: TGCGCCAGCAGTCGAGGTTACGGGGCCAAGCTCAATGAGCAGTACTTC
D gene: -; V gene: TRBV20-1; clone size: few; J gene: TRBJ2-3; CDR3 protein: CSAQGPAGVTDTQYF; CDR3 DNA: TGCAGTGCCCAAGGTCCGGCGGGCGTCACAGATACGCAGTATTTT
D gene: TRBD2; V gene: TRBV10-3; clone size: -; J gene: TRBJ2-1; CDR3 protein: CAISGLAGGEQFF; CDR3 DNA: TGTGCCATCAGTGGACTAGCGGGAGGAGAGCAGTTCTTC
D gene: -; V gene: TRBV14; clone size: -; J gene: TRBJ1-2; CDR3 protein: CASSQLRANYGYTF; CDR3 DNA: TGTGCCAGCAGCCAACTCCGGGCGAACTATGGCTACACCTTC
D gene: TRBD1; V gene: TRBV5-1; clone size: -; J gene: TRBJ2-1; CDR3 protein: CASSTARQGALPSYYNEQFF; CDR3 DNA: TGCGCCAGCAGCACCGCTCGACAGGGGGCTCTACCGAGCTACTACAATGAGCAGTTCTTC